This is a list of T cell receptor beta chains from one sample in a study of control samples from healthy donors and cancer patients. Libraries were prepared by immunoSEQ multiplex PCR; TCRdb keeps only in-frame clonotypes and omits some of them. The sample has some 200,000 clones, over 80% seen once. The sequenced material came from blood. These receptors were obtained from a young man in good health. Each CDR3 is given with its conserved first and last residue. D genes are given only for firm matches. Only some rows state a clone size, as once, few, many or a class for expanded clones.

d_call | j_call | clone_size | v_call | cdr3_aa | cdr3_nt
. | TRBJ2-7 | medium-sized | TRBV10-1 | CASSDAGNEQYF | TGCGCCAGCAGTGACGCAGGGAACGAGCAGTACTTC
TRBD1 | TRBJ2-7 | . | TRBV7-8 | CASSLGGTAYEQYF | TGTGCCAGCAGCTTAGGAGGGACAGCCTACGAGCAGTACTTC
TRBD1 | TRBJ2-1 | . | TRBV7-3 | CASSPGQGFSYGNEQFF | TGTGCCAGCAGCCCGGGACAGGGCTTCTCATATGGCAATGAGCAGTTCTTC
. | TRBJ2-7 | . | TRBV15 | CATSILLSSYEQYF | TGTGCCACCAGCATACTTTTAAGCTCCTACGAGCAGTACTTC
. | TRBJ2-7 | . | TRBV6-1 | CASSEGRAYEQYF | TGTGCCAGCAGTGAAGGGCGAGCATACGAGCAGTACTTC
. | TRBJ2-3 | . | TRBV6-1 | CASSEGGLVRTDTQYF | TGTGCCAGCAGTGAAGGCGGACTCGTGCGCACAGATACGCAGTATTTT
TRBD1 | TRBJ1-1 | . | TRBV6-5 | CASSTDRGTEAFF | TGTGCCAGCAGTACGGACAGGGGGACTGAAGCTTTCTTT
. | TRBJ2-2 | few | TRBV1 | CTSSQGIPGGRNGELFF | TGCACCAGCAGCCAAGGGATCCCGGGGGGGCGTAACGGGGAGCTGTTTTTT
. | TRBJ1-4 | . | TRBV3-1/TRBV3-2 | CASSPGHLEEKLFF | TGTGCCAGCAGCCCGGGGCATCTTGAAGAAAAACTGTTTTTT
. | TRBJ2-4 | . | TRBV2 | CASSETIGLAKNIQYF | TGTGCCAGCAGTGAAACCATAGGTCTAGCCAAAAACATTCAGTACTTC
TRBD2 | TRBJ2-3 | . | TRBV9 | CASSAGASGGARGTDTQYF | TGTGCCAGCAGCGCAGGAGCTAGCGGGGGGGCAAGGGGCACAGATACGCAGTATTTT
TRBD2 | TRBJ2-5 | . | TRBV11-2 | CASSSSLGSGGGETQYF | TGTGCCAGCAGCTCCTCCCTAGGTAGCGGGGGAGGGGAGACCCAGTACTTC
. | TRBJ1-4 | . | TRBV5-4 | CASSLALGRRLFF | TGTGCCAGCAGCTTGGCCTTAGGCCGCCGCCTGTTTTTT
TRBD2 | TRBJ2-3 | . | TRBV7-8 | CASSLALAGGTDTQYF | TGTGCCAGCAGCTTAGCGCTAGCGGGGGGGACAGATACGCAGTATTTT
TRBD1 | TRBJ2-5 | . | TRBV19 | CASSISSDRQGAFPQETQYF | TGTGCCAGTAGTATATCTAGTGACCGACAGGGGGCCTTTCCCCAAGAGACCCAGTACTTC
TRBD2 | TRBJ2-5 | once | TRBV25-1 | CASSENMGSGGSQETQYF | TGTGCCAGCAGTGAAAATATGGGTAGCGGGGGGAGCCAAGAGACCCAGTACTTC
. | TRBJ2-7 | . | TRBV10-3 | CAISERATGPFEQYF | TGTGCCATCAGTGAAAGGGCCACAGGGCCGTTCGAGCAGTACTTC
. | TRBJ1-2 | . | TRBV3-1/TRBV3-2 | CASSTRTRHEREGYTF | TGTGCCAGCAGCACCCGGACACGGCACGAGCGAGAGGGCTACACCTTC
TRBD2 | TRBJ2-1 | once | TRBV7-2 | CASSSSSGVDEQFF | TGTGCCAGCAGCTCGTCTAGCGGGGTCGATGAGCAGTTCTTC
. | TRBJ2-1 | . | TRBV24-1 | CATSETALYNEQFF | TGTGCCACCAGTGAGACAGCGCTTTACAATGAGCAGTTCTTC
TRBD1 | TRBJ2-7 | few | TRBV28 | CASSPTGDSYEQYF | TGTGCCAGCAGTCCGACAGGGGACTCCTACGAGCAGTACTTC
. | TRBJ2-7 | . | TRBV3-1/TRBV3-2 | CASSQGYHQYF | TGTGCCAGCAGCCAAGGGTACCACCAGTACTTC
. | TRBJ2-7 | . | TRBV18 | CASSPPNRWSPREQYF | TGTGCCAGCTCACCACCCAACAGGTGGAGCCCTAGGGAGCAGTACTTC
TRBD1 | TRBJ2-3 | . | TRBV5-4 | CASSWDRGTDTQYF | TGTGCCAGCAGCTGGGACAGGGGCACAGATACGCAGTATTTT
. | TRBJ1-6 | . | TRBV6-5 | CASSSGTRSSPLHF | TGTGCCAGCAGTTCGGGGACAAGAAGTTCACCCCTCCACTTT
TRBD1 | TRBJ2-5 | once | TRBV2 | CASSGRTGWRETQYF | TGTGCCAGCAGTGGCCGGACAGGGTGGCGGGAGACCCAGTACTTC
TRBD1 | TRBJ1-1 | . | TRBV4-1 | CASSQIGTGVTEAFF | TGCGCCAGCAGCCAAATCGGGACAGGGGTCACTGAAGCTTTCTTT
. | TRBJ1-5 | once | TRBV5-1 | CASSWVLVRERYQPQHF | TGCGCCAGCAGCTGGGTACTCGTCCGGGAAAGATATCAGCCCCAGCATTTT
TRBD1 | TRBJ2-7 | . | TRBV19 | CASSWDREYEQYF | TGTGCCAGTTCGTGGGACAGGGAGTACGAGCAGTACTTC
TRBD1 | TRBJ2-7 | . | TRBV7-9 | CASSLQGAIYEQYF | TGTGCCAGCAGCTTGCAGGGGGCGATCTACGAGCAGTACTTC
. | TRBJ1-2 | . | TRBV1 | CTSSQAGRVGGYTF | TGCACCAGCAGCCAAGCGGGCAGGGTGGGTGGCTACACCTTC
. | TRBJ2-7 | . | TRBV18 | CASSPWSGQNEQYF | TGTGCCAGCTCCCCTTGGTCGGGGCAAAACGAGCAGTACTTC
. | TRBJ1-1 | . | TRBV27 | CASRLGLAWDTEAFF | TGTGCCAGCAGGCTCGGACTAGCATGGGACACTGAAGCTTTCTTT
. | TRBJ2-7 | . | TRBV27 | CASRYSRDFSSYEQYF | TGTGCCAGCCGCTACTCCCGGGACTTTTCCTCCTACGAGCAGTACTTC
. | TRBJ2-3 | once | TRBV7-2 | CASSSATGKYF | TGTGCCAGCAGCTCAGCTACCGGGAAGTATTTT
. | TRBJ1-1 | . | TRBV5-5 | CASSSGGGEFLNTEAFF | TGTGCCAGCAGCTCCGGGGGGGGCGAGTTCCTGAACACTGAAGCTTTCTTT
TRBD2 | TRBJ2-7 | . | TRBV7-9 | CASSLGSGGGSYEQYF | TGTGCCAGCAGCTTGGGTAGCGGGGGGGGCTCCTACGAGCAGTACTTC